These 25 T cell receptor beta chains originate from one sample sequenced in a study of cytomegalovirus exposure and HLA in healthy donors. 60 Vbeta and 13 Jbeta primers were used in PCR. Clones were read by immunoSEQ multiplex PCR, and TCRdb kept only the in-frame ones, dropping some. The sample records under 200,000 clones, 77% being singletons. Sequences were obtained from PBMCs. These receptors came from a woman between 35 and 50 years old in good health and CMV-seropositive.

CDR3 DNA sequence: TGTGCCAGCAGCTCCGATACTAGCGGGGGGCCCAATGAGCAGTTCTTC. Its protein is CASSSDTSGGPNEQFF. The V gene is TRBV7-9, the J gene TRBJ2-1; 12 bases fit TRBD2. CDR1 SEHNR and CDR2 FQNEAQ come from the germline V gene (reference sequence). This CDR3 is built from 16 residues. Trimming took 4 bases from V and 6 from J; bases not matched to a gene: 7. The entire variable domain, with the rest obtained from reference TRBV7-9 and TRBJ2-1, is as follows: DTGVSQNPRHKITKRGQNVTFRCDPISEHNRLYWYRQTLGQGPEFLTYFQNEAQLEKSRLLSDRFSAERPKGSFSTLEIQRTEQGDSAMYLCASSSDTSGGPNEQFFGPGTRLTVL.

The rearrangement links TRBV5-1 to TRBJ2-5, with D possibly TRBD1 on 6 matching bases. This CDR3 contains 15 residues. Trimming stripped 1 base from V and 1 base from J, with 11 bases between. Germline CDR1 is SGHRS and CDR2 is YFSETQ. The CDR3 region has the DNA TGCGCCAGCAGCTTGCAGGGGACATTCCAAGAGACCCAGTACTTC. It translates to CASSLQGTFQETQYF.

This clone showed up just a few times. The chain uses TRBV11-2 and TRBJ1-4, with unresolved D. The V gene's germline CDR1 is SGHAT and CDR2 FQNNGV. CDR3 length equals 15 residues. Trimming stripped 5 bases from V and 5 bases from J, with 15 bases between. The CDR3 DNA reads TGTGCCAGCAGCCCATCGGCGGCGGAGAATGAAAAACTGTTTTTT. Protein: CASSPSAAENEKLFF.

The CDR3: CASSPRVISGNTIYF. CDR3 bases: TGTGCCAGCAGCCCCCGGGTAATCTCTGGAAACACCATATATTTT. The rearrangement joins TRBV7-2 to TRBJ1-3; D remains unclear. CDR3 size: 15 residues. V lost 5 bases, J lost 0 bases, and 11 bases lay in between. CDR1 is SGHTA, CDR2 FQGNSA, per germline.

This clone appeared a few times. The chain recombines TRBV6-5 with TRBJ1-3; no clear D. The V end was cut by 6 bases, the J end by 0 bases, with 12 bases between. The CDR3 has 15 residues. Germline V gene lookup returns CDR1 MNHEY and CDR2 SVGAGI. The CDR3 bases are TGTGCCAGCAGCCCCTTCGGAGTCTCTGGAAACACCATATATTTT. This encodes CASSPFGVSGNTIYF.

V is TRBV7-2 and J is TRBJ2-1; 8 bases are shared with TRBD1. Germline CDR1 SGHTA, CDR2 FQGNSA. V gave up 2 bases and J gave up 8 bases; unmatched junction bases: 8. CDR3 size: 15 residues. The CDR3: CASSLFGQGFDEQFF. The CDR3 DNA sequence: TGTGCCAGCAGCTTATTCGGACAGGGTTTCGATGAGCAGTTCTTC.

This chain connects TRBV29-1 to TRBJ2-7; 8 bases are a match to TRBD1. V lost 6 bases to trimming and J lost 0 bases; unmatched junction nucleotides: 10. CDR3 length: 15 amino acids. Germline CDR1 SQVTM, CDR2 ANQGSEA. The CDR3 sequence is CSVAPAGQDSYEQYF. The CDR3 nucleotides read TGCAGCGTAGCACCCGCGGGACAGGACTCCTACGAGCAGTACTTC.

This sequence joins TRBV6-6 and TRBJ2-7, with D possibly matching TRBD1 (6 bases). Germline V gene data show CDR1 as MNHNY and CDR2 as SVGAGI (reference sequence). Trimming took off 5 bases at V and 5 bases at J, with 10 bases between the two ends. The CDR3 extends over 12 amino acids. The CDR3 nucleotides read TGTGCCAGCAGTACAGGGAACCACGAGCAGTACTTC. It translates to CASSTGNHEQYF.

The chain couples TRBV6-6 to TRBJ2-5, with TRBD1 identical over 7 bases. J was trimmed by 5 bases and V by 6 bases; bases with no gene match: 6. This CDR3 contains 13 residues. Germline loops: CDR1 MNHNY, CDR2 SVGAGI (reference sequence). The CDR3 coding sequence is TGTGCCAGCAGACGACAGGGCGGCGAGACCCAGTACTTC. It encodes CASRRQGGETQYF.

This chain uses TRBV21-1 with TRBJ1-2; the DNA was not used to check the table's D call, TRBD1. TRBV21-1 is reported as a pseudogene. The CDR3 has 13 residues. CDR3 sequence (DNA): TGTGCCAGCAGCGTACGGACAGGGAATGGCTACACCTTC. It is translated as CASSVRTGNGYTF.

This clone was seen once. The rearrangement joins TRBV4-1 to TRBJ2-3, with TRBD2 identical over 11 bases. Germline trimming cut 1 base from V and 3 bases from J; bases unmatched to any gene: 3. The CDR3 covers 16 residues. CDR1 is MGHRA and CDR2 is YSYEKL in the germline V gene. CDR3 in DNA: TGCGCCAGCAGCCAAGGACTAGCGGGGCGTACAGATACGCAGTATTTT. It encodes CASSQGLAGRTDTQYF.

The CDR3 loop reads CASSDQGGAAAEAFF. The CDR3 coding sequence is TGTGCCAGCAGTGACCAGGGCGGGGCAGCAGCTGAAGCTTTCTTT. The V call is TRBV7-9, the J call TRBJ1-1; the D gene is possibly TRBD1 (5 bases). Germline V gene sequence: CDR1 SEHNR, CDR2 FQNEAQ (reference sequence). This CDR3 is 15 amino acids long. The germline V and J ends were trimmed by 6 bases and 6 bases, with 20 bases remaining between them. The full variable domain, its missing parts supplied by reference TRBV7-9 and TRBJ1-1, is DTGVSQNPRHKITKRGQNVTFRCDPISEHNRLYWYRQTLGQGPEFLTYFQNEAQLEKSRLLSDRFSAERPKGSFSTLEIQRTEQGDSAMYLCASSDQGGAAAEAFFGQGTRLTVV.

The gene calls are TRBV15 and TRBJ1-2; 8 positions agree with TRBD1. There are 13 residues in the CDR3. CDR1 is LNHNV, CDR2 YYDKDF, per germline (reference sequence). Losses at the gene ends were 4 bases for V and 6 bases for J; bases not matched to a gene: 4. The CDR3 nucleotides are TGTGCCACCAGCACCTTGACAGGGGATGGCTACACCTTC. It encodes CATSTLTGDGYTF.

The chain employs TRBV6-5 and TRBJ1-1, with 7 bases fitting TRBD1. Germline V gene lookup returns CDR1 MNHEY and CDR2 SVGAGI. V dropped 1 base and J dropped 8; count of bases not matched to a gene: 4. CDR3 length: 13 residues. The CDR3 protein is CASSYLQGTEAFF. In DNA form, the CDR3 reads TGTGCCAGCAGTTACTTACAGGGGACCGAAGCTTTCTTT.

This clone has just a few counts. This chain connects TRBV4-3 to TRBJ1-1; D not certain. The ends were cut back, 4 bases at V and 1 base at J, with 7 bases in the middle. CDR1 is LGHNA and CDR2 is YSLEER in the germline V gene. This CDR3 has 13 residues. The CDR3 protein is CASSPRENTEAFF. The CDR3 DNA is TGCGCCAGCAGCCCCCGGGAGAACACTGAAGCTTTCTTT.

V gene TRBV11-3 combines with J gene TRBJ1-2, with D perhaps TRBD1 (5 bases). Germline CDR1 reads SGHNT; CDR2 reads YENEEA. This CDR3 contains 15 residues. V was pared by 1 base and J by 4 bases, with 13 bases between. The CDR3 reads CASSLGEGTGYGYTF. The CDR3 bases are TGTGCCAGCAGCTTAGGTGAGGGGACTGGCTATGGCTACACCTTC.

The chain combines TRBV6-5 with TRBJ1-5, with D unresolved. Germline V gene lookup returns CDR1 MNHEY and CDR2 SVGAGI. The CDR3 runs 12 residues. The ends were cut back, 7 bases at V and 3 bases at J, with 7 bases in the middle. The CDR3 sequence is CASNGVNQPQHF. CDR3 nucleotide sequence: TGTGCCAGCAACGGGGTCAATCAGCCCCAGCATTTT.

This chain links TRBV7-2 with TRBJ2-7, with 9 bases aligning to TRBD2. The CDR3 totals 15 residues. Germline assignment: CDR1 SGHTA and CDR2 FQGNSA. The ends lost 1 base at V and 3 bases at J; junction bases unmatched: 4. The CDR3 sequence: CASSLGVTSGYEQYF. The DNA for the CDR3 is TGTGCCAGCAGCTTAGGAGTGACTAGCGGCTACGAGCAGTACTTC.

The chain's CDR3 is CASSLREDNEKLFF. CDR3 nucleotides: TGCGCCAGCAGCCTCCGTGAGGATAATGAAAAACTGTTTTTT. The rearrangement joins TRBV5-1 to TRBJ1-4; no reliable D call. CDR3 length equals 14 residues. CDR1 SGHRS and CDR2 YFSETQ come from the germline V gene. Trimming removed 4 bases from V and 4 bases from J, with 11 bases in between.

The rearrangement joins TRBV4-2 to TRBJ2-1, with 11 bases lining up with TRBD2. The J segment lost 3 bases and the V segment lost 4 bases, leaving 2 bases of the junction unmatched. The CDR3 has 15 amino acids. Germline CDR1 and CDR2: LGHNA and YNFKEQ. The CDR3 is CASSRGLAVYNEQFF. The DNA of the CDR3 is TGTGCCAGCAGCCGGGGACTAGCGGTCTACAATGAGCAGTTCTTC.

CDR3 in amino acids: CASSLERTGLSYNSPLHF. The CDR3 DNA is TGTGCCAGCAGCTTAGAACGGACAGGCCTCTCCTATAATTCACCCCTCCACTTT. The V and J genes are TRBV7-2 and TRBJ1-6, with 7 positions matching TRBD1. The V gene end was trimmed by 1 base and the J gene end by 0 bases; junction bases not matched to a gene: 6. This CDR3 has 18 residues. Germline-derived CDR1 and CDR2 are SGHTA and FQGNSA.

On this clone: Other DNA sequences in the sample encode the same CDR3. This chain uses TRBV6-6 with TRBJ1-1, with 8 bases that match TRBD1. The CDR3 has 15 residues. Trimming cost V 6 bases and J 2 bases; bases outside gene matches: 8. Germline values: CDR1 MNHNY, CDR2 SVGAGI (reference sequence). The CDR3 DNA reads as TGTGCCAGCAGAGGACAGGGAGCGATAAACACTGAAGCTTTCTTT. It translates to CASRGQGAINTEAFF.

This clone was counted only a few times. This chain connects TRBV18 to TRBJ1-1; D gene uncertain. CDR1 KGHSH and CDR2 LQKENI come from the germline V gene. Trimming left V 2 bases short and J 1 base short, with 11 bases between. The CDR3 runs to 15 residues. The CDR3 region has the DNA TGTGCCAGCTCACCAAAGTACAGCTCGAACACTGAAGCTTTCTTT. Protein sequence: CASSPKYSSNTEAFF. The variable domain in full, with the rest retrieved from reference TRBV18 and TRBJ1-1, is NAGVMQNPRHLVRRRGQEARLRCSPMKGHSHVYWYRQLPEEGLKFMVYLQKENIIDESGMPKERFSAEFPKEGPSILRIQQVVRGDSAAYFCASSPKYSSNTEAFFGQGTRLTVV.

The CDR3 loop reads CASSEVVGQITTDTQYF. DNA for the CDR3: TGTGCCAGCAGTGAAGTTGTTGGACAGATCACCACAGATACGCAGTATTTT. V usage is TRBV6-1 and J usage is TRBJ2-3; D may be TRBD1 (6 bases). V lost 1 base and J 2 bases, leaving 16 bases between the germline ends. The CDR3 extends over 17 amino acids. Per the germline V gene, CDR1 is MNHNS and CDR2 is SASEGT.

CDR3 coding DNA: TGTGCCAGCAGCTTGGCCCAGGCTCGGCATGGCTACACCTTC. It yields the protein CASSLAQARHGYTF. The V call is TRBV5-8, the J call TRBJ1-2; D gene unclear. CDR3 length: 14 residues. V shed 0 bases and J shed 6 bases, with 12 bases lying between them. Germline CDR1 SGHTS, CDR2 YDEGEE.